Shown below are 6 T cell receptor beta chains from a single sample sequenced in a study of CD8+CD57+ T cells in acquired aplastic anemia. The template used for profiling TCR beta VDJ and CDR3 was genomic DNA. Via MiXCR, TCRdb re-called the reads, giving one row per CDR3 protein. The sample yields some 150,000 distinct CDR3 sequences, 41% seen once. Specimen: sorted CD4+, CD8+, or CD8+CD57+ T cells (not recorded which) from PBMCs. The receptors shown here come from a human donor in good health, serving as a control.

Of note for this clonotype: A junction boundary mismatches the germline segment, possibly from a read error. The chain combines TRBV12-3 or TRBV12-4 with TRBJ2-5; TRBD1 matches 7 bases. The CDR3 totals 13 residues. CDR3 bases: TGTGCCAGCAGCGTGGGACAGCAAAAGACCCGGTACTTC. It translates to CASSVGQQKTRYF.

A note on this clonotype: A single base separates this from a much larger clone, so it may be a read error. The chain joins TRBV6-1 to TRBJ2-3, with 7 bases fitting TRBD2. The germline CDR1 and CDR2 sequences are MNHNS and SASEGT. The CDR3 is made up of 15 amino acids. In nucleotides, the CDR3 is TGTGCCAGCCGTGAAGGACTAGTTGGCTCAGATACGCAGTATTTT. It encodes CASREGLVGSDTQYF.

This clonotype was seen only a few times. A junction boundary mismatches the germline segment, possibly from a read error. V gene TRBV10-3 combines with J gene TRBJ1-2; 9 bases align to TRBD1. Germline V lookup: CDR1 ENHRY, CDR2 SYGVKD. This CDR3 region has 14 residues. The CDR3 protein is CAISRQGGKDGYTF. The CDR3 region has the DNA TGTGCCATCAGCAGACAGGGGGGTAAGGATGGCTACACCTTT.

The table lists this clonotype with many counts. The chain has TRBV20-1 and TRBJ2-7; 10 bases line up with TRBD2. The trim removed 4 bases at V and 5 bases at J, leaving 5 bases unmatched. This CDR3 region has 13 residues. CDR1 DFQATT and CDR2 SNEGSKA come from the germline V gene (reference sequence). In DNA, the CDR3 is TGCAGTGCTAAAAGCGGGGGGGCTAACGAGCAGTACTTC. This sequence encodes CSAKSGGANEQYF.

The chain combines TRBV3-1 with TRBJ1-1, with unresolved D. CDR3 length equals 13 residues. Germline CDR1 and CDR2: LGHDT and YNNKEL (reference sequence). V was pared by 4 bases and J by 4 bases, with 10 bases between. CDR3: CASSPSGFTEAFF. CDR3 coding DNA: TGTGCCAGCAGCCCCTCTGGGTTCACTGAAGCTTTCTTT. Full variable domain (rest looked up from reference TRBV3-1 and TRBJ1-1): DTAVSQTPKYLVTQMGNDKSIKCEQNLGHDTMYWYKQDSKKFLKIMFSYNNKELIINETVPNRFSPKSPDKAHLNLHINSLELGDSAVYFCASSPSGFTEAFFGQGTRLTVV.

This clonotype was seen many times. V and J are TRBV29-1 and TRBJ1-1; weak D call: TRBD1 (6 bases). This CDR3 is 17 amino acids long. V lost 8 bases and J 0 bases, leaving 25 bases between the germline ends. From germline, CDR1 is SQVTM and CDR2 ANQGSEA. The CDR3 nucleotides are TGCAGCTTTACACGCGGGGGGGGGACACGGATGAACACTGAAGCTTTCTTT. The encoded protein is CSFTRGGGTRMNTEAFF. Combining the CDR3 with reference TRBV29-1 and TRBJ1-1 gives the whole variable domain SAVISQKPSRDICQRGTSLTIQCQVDSQVTMMFWYRQQPGQSLTLIATANQGSEATYESGFVIDKFPISRPNLTFSTLTVSNMSPEDSSIYLCSFTRGGGTRMNTEAFFGQGTRLTVV.